This is a list of T cell receptor beta chains from one sample in a study of cytomegalovirus exposure and HLA in healthy donors. Generated by immunoSEQ multiplex PCR, the TCRdb table keeps only in-frame clones and is missing some. This table holds roughly 200,000 clones, about four fifths found once. The sample comprised PBMCs. All receptors come from a woman between 18 and 29 years old in good health and CMV-seropositive. Each CDR3 is given with its conserved first and last residue. Fields, in order: D gene, V gene, clone size, J gene, CDR3 DNA, CDR3 protein. The D gene is left open where the match is weak. Only some rows state a clone size, as once, few, many or a class for expanded clones.

D gene: NA
V gene: TRBV9
clone size: NA
J gene: TRBJ1-2
CDR3 DNA: TGTGCCAGCACACCAGAGTTGGGGGGTTTTGGCTACACCTTC
CDR3 protein: CASTPELGGFGYTF

D gene: NA
V gene: TRBV5-4
clone size: NA
J gene: TRBJ2-2
CDR3 DNA: TGTGCCAGCAGCTTGGGACTAGTGGGCACCGGGGAGCTGTTTTTT
CDR3 protein: CASSLGLVGTGELFF

D gene: TRBD2
V gene: TRBV5-4
clone size: few
J gene: TRBJ2-5
CDR3 DNA: TGTGCCAGCAGCGGAGGGAGCGGGGGAATGATAGAGACCCAGTACTTC
CDR3 protein: CASSGGSGGMIETQYF

D gene: NA
V gene: TRBV6-1
clone size: few
J gene: TRBJ1-2
CDR3 DNA: TGTGCCAGCAGTGACCGGGTTCAAGGCTACACCTTC
CDR3 protein: CASSDRVQGYTF

D gene: TRBD2
V gene: TRBV2
clone size: NA
J gene: TRBJ2-1
CDR3 DNA: TGTGCCAGCCGGGGACTAGCGAGCAATGAGCAGTTCTTC
CDR3 protein: CASRGLASNEQFF

D gene: NA
V gene: TRBV7-6
clone size: NA
J gene: TRBJ1-1
CDR3 DNA: TGTGCCAGCAGCTTAGGAGGTGGCAGTTACACTGAAGCTTTCTTT
CDR3 protein: CASSLGGGSYTEAFF

D gene: NA
V gene: TRBV27
clone size: NA
J gene: TRBJ1-6
CDR3 DNA: TGTGCCAGCAGTTTTTTTAGCAATAATTCACCCCTCCACTTT
CDR3 protein: CASSFFSNNSPLHF

D gene: NA
V gene: TRBV4-1
clone size: once
J gene: TRBJ1-3
CDR3 DNA: TGCGCCAGCAGCCGCCAGCAGACACACTCTGGAAACACCATATATTTT
CDR3 protein: CASSRQQTHSGNTIYF

D gene: NA
V gene: TRBV4-1
clone size: NA
J gene: TRBJ1-2
CDR3 DNA: TGCGCCAGCAGCCAAGAGCCTATACCTGATTTTTCTAACTATGGCTACACCTTC
CDR3 protein: CASSQEPIPDFSNYGYTF

D gene: TRBD1
V gene: TRBV2
clone size: NA
J gene: TRBJ1-4
CDR3 DNA: TGTGCCAGCAGCGCCATTCGGGACAGTTATTATGAAAAACTGTTTTTT
CDR3 protein: CASSAIRDSYYEKLFF

D gene: TRBD1
V gene: TRBV11-2
clone size: NA
J gene: TRBJ1-1
CDR3 DNA: TGTGCCAGCAGCTTTGGACAGGGGGCTAGGAACACTGAAGCTTTCTTT
CDR3 protein: CASSFGQGARNTEAFF

D gene: TRBD1
V gene: TRBV6-1
clone size: NA
J gene: TRBJ2-1
CDR3 DNA: TGTGCCAGCAGTGAATTAGGGACAGGGGGCTTAAGCGAGCAGTTCTTC
CDR3 protein: CASSELGTGGLSEQFF

D gene: NA
V gene: TRBV9
clone size: NA
J gene: TRBJ1-1
CDR3 DNA: TGTGCCAGTGGGTCTAGGACTGAAGCTTTCTTT
CDR3 protein: CASGSRTEAFF

D gene: NA
V gene: TRBV5-1
clone size: NA
J gene: TRBJ2-1
CDR3 DNA: TGCGCCAGCAGACAATACAATGAGCAGTTCTTC
CDR3 protein: CASRQYNEQFF

D gene: TRBD1
V gene: TRBV7-6
clone size: NA
J gene: TRBJ1-6
CDR3 DNA: TGTGCCAGCAGCCACGGACAGGGGGCTTCACCCCTCCACTTT
CDR3 protein: CASSHGQGASPLHF

D gene: NA
V gene: TRBV7-2
clone size: few
J gene: TRBJ1-1
CDR3 DNA: TGTGCCAGCAGCACCATCACGGGGAACACTGAAGCTTTCTTT
CDR3 protein: CASSTITGNTEAFF

D gene: TRBD1
V gene: TRBV2
clone size: NA
J gene: TRBJ2-7
CDR3 DNA: TGTGCCAGCAGGAAGGGGGGACAGGGGTTGAGCGAGCAGTACTTC
CDR3 protein: CASRKGGQGLSEQYF

D gene: TRBD1
V gene: TRBV7-3
clone size: NA
J gene: TRBJ2-1
CDR3 DNA: TGTGCCAGCAGCTCCAAACAGGGGCCCTACAATGAGCAGTTCTTC
CDR3 protein: CASSSKQGPYNEQFF

D gene: NA
V gene: TRBV5-6
clone size: NA
J gene: TRBJ2-7
CDR3 DNA: TGTGCCAGCAGCCTCGTGTCAGACGAGCAGTACTTC
CDR3 protein: CASSLVSDEQYF

D gene: NA
V gene: TRBV4-1
clone size: NA
J gene: TRBJ2-3
CDR3 DNA: TGCGCCAGCAGCCAAGGGGAGTCAAATACGCAGTATTTT
CDR3 protein: CASSQGESNTQYF

D gene: NA
V gene: TRBV5-6
clone size: NA
J gene: TRBJ2-2
CDR3 DNA: TGTGCCAGCAGCACCGATCTAGACACCGGGGAGCTGTTTTTT
CDR3 protein: CASSTDLDTGELFF

D gene: TRBD1
V gene: TRBV2
clone size: NA
J gene: TRBJ1-1
CDR3 DNA: TGTGCCAGCACGGGACAGGAATTAATGTGGTCTGAAGCTTTCTTT
CDR3 protein: CASTGQELMWSEAFF

D gene: NA
V gene: TRBV7-8
clone size: NA
J gene: TRBJ1-4
CDR3 DNA: TGTGCCAGTACAAAGTCAACAGGCTGGGGTGAAAAACTGTTTTTT
CDR3 protein: CASTKSTGWGEKLFF

D gene: TRBD1
V gene: TRBV6-1
clone size: NA
J gene: TRBJ1-1
CDR3 DNA: TGTGCCGGCAGTACGGGACAGGGTAACACTGAAGCTTTCTTT
CDR3 protein: CAGSTGQGNTEAFF

D gene: NA
V gene: TRBV6-5
clone size: NA
J gene: TRBJ2-7
CDR3 DNA: TGTGCCAGCAGTTACCCCTTCCGGGTCCCCGTCGAGCAGTACTTC
CDR3 protein: CASSYPFRVPVEQYF

D gene: TRBD1
V gene: TRBV4-2
clone size: NA
J gene: TRBJ2-7
CDR3 DNA: TGTGCCAGCAGCCAAGAAGGGCAGGGGGCCTACGAGCAGTACTTC
CDR3 protein: CASSQEGQGAYEQYF

D gene: TRBD1
V gene: TRBV7-2
clone size: once
J gene: TRBJ1-2
CDR3 DNA: TGTGCCAGCAGCCCGGGACAGGGATCGAACTATGGCTACACCTTC
CDR3 protein: CASSPGQGSNYGYTF

D gene: NA
V gene: TRBV4-2
clone size: NA
J gene: TRBJ1-6
CDR3 DNA: TGTGCCAGCAGCCAAGAAGGGCAGGGCCCCTCACCCCTCCACTTT
CDR3 protein: CASSQEGQGPSPLHF

D gene: NA
V gene: TRBV18
clone size: NA
J gene: TRBJ2-7
CDR3 DNA: TGTGCCAGCTCACCGGGGCAGGTGATGAGAGAGCAGTACTTC
CDR3 protein: CASSPGQVMREQYF

D gene: TRBD1
V gene: TRBV7-2
clone size: NA
J gene: TRBJ2-7
CDR3 DNA: TGTGCCAGCAGCGTACGGGACAGCTACGAGCAGTACTTC
CDR3 protein: CASSVRDSYEQYF

D gene: NA
V gene: TRBV19
clone size: few
J gene: TRBJ1-2
CDR3 DNA: TGTGCCAGTAGTATACCGGGCTATGGCTACACCTTC
CDR3 protein: CASSIPGYGYTF

D gene: TRBD1
V gene: TRBV29-1
clone size: NA
J gene: TRBJ1-2
CDR3 DNA: TGCAGCGTCGACAGGGACTATGGCTACACCTTC
CDR3 protein: CSVDRDYGYTF

D gene: TRBD2
V gene: TRBV7-8
clone size: NA
J gene: TRBJ2-3
CDR3 DNA: TGTGCCAGCAGCCTGGCGGGGGGGTCGGTAACAGATACGCAGTATTTT
CDR3 protein: CASSLAGGSVTDTQYF

D gene: NA
V gene: TRBV25-1
clone size: few
J gene: TRBJ2-7
CDR3 DNA: TGTGCCAGCAGTGAGGTGGGGGGCGAGCAGTACTTC
CDR3 protein: CASSEVGGEQYF

D gene: TRBD1
V gene: TRBV6-1
clone size: NA
J gene: TRBJ1-2
CDR3 DNA: TGTGCCAGCATCCGAAAGGGACAGCGGGGCTACACCTTC
CDR3 protein: CASIRKGQRGYTF

D gene: TRBD2
V gene: TRBV6-1
clone size: NA
J gene: TRBJ2-3
CDR3 DNA: TGTGCCACCACCGGTAGCGGGACAGATACGCAGTATTTT
CDR3 protein: CATTGSGTDTQYF

D gene: TRBD1
V gene: TRBV19
clone size: many
J gene: TRBJ1-4
CDR3 DNA: TGTGCCAGTAGTATTGGGACAGCAACTAATGAAAAACTGTTTTTT
CDR3 protein: CASSIGTATNEKLFF